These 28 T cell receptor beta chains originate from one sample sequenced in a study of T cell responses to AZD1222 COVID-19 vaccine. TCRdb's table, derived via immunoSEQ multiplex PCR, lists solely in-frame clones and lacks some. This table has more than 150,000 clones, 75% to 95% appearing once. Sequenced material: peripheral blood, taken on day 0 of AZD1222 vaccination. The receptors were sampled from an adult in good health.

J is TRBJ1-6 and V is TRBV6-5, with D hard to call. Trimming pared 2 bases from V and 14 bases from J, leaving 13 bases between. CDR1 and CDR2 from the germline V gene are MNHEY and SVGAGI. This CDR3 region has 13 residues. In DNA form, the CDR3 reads TGTGCCAGCAGTTACGAGATGTTTCTGGCCCTCCACTTT. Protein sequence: CASSYEMFLALHF.

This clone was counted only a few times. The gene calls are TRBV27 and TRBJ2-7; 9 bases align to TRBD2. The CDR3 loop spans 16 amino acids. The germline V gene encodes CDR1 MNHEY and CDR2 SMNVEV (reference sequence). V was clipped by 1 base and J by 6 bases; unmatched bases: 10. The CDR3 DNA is TGTGCCAGCAGTTTATGGGGCGTGGGGCGGGAGGGCGAGCAGTACTTC. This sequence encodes CASSLWGVGREGEQYF.

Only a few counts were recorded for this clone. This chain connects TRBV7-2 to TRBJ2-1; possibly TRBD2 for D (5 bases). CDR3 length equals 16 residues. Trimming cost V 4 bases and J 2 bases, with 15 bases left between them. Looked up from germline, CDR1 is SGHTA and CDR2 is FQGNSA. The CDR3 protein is CASSSLPAGAYNEQFF. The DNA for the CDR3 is TGTGCCAGCAGCTCGTTGCCCGCCGGGGCCTACAATGAGCAGTTCTTC.

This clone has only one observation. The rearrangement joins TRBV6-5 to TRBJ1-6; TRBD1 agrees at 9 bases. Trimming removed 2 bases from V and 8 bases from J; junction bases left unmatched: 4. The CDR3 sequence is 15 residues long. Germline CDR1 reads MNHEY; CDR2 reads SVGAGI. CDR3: CASSYAGQGDSPLHF. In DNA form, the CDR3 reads TGTGCCAGCAGTTACGCGGGACAGGGCGATTCACCCCTCCACTTT.

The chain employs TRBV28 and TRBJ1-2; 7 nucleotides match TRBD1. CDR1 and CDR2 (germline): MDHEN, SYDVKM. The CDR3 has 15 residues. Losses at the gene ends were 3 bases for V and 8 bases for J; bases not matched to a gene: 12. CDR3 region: CASSLRTLTGAGYTF. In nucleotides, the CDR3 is TGTGCCAGCAGTTTGCGGACCCTTACAGGGGCCGGCTACACCTTC.

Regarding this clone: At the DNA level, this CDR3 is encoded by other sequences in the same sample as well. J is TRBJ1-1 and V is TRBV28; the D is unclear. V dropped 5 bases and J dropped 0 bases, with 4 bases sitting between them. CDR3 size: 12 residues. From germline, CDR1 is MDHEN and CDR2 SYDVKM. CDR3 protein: CASSLLNTEAFF. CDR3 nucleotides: TGTGCCAGCAGTCTGTTGAACACTGAAGCTTTCTTT.

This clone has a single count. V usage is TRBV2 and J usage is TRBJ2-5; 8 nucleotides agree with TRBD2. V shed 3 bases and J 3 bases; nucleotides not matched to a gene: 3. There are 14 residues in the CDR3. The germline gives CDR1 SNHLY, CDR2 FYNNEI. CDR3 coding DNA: TGTGCCAGCAGTGATCGGGGGGGGAAAGAGACCCAGTACTTC. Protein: CASSDRGGKETQYF.

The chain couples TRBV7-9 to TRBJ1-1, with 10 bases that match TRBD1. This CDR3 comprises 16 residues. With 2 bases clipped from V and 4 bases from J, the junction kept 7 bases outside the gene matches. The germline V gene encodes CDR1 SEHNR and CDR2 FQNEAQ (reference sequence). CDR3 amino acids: CASSLSTGGMGTEAFF. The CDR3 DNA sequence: TGTGCCAGCAGCTTATCGACAGGGGGCATGGGCACTGAAGCTTTCTTT.

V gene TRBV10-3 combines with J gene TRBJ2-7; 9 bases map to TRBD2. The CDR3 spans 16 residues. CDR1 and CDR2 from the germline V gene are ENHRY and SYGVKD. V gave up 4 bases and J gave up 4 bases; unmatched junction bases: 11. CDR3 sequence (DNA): TGTGCCATCAGTGTCGGCAGAGCGGGAGGCCATTACGAGCAGTACTTC. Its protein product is CAISVGRAGGHYEQYF.

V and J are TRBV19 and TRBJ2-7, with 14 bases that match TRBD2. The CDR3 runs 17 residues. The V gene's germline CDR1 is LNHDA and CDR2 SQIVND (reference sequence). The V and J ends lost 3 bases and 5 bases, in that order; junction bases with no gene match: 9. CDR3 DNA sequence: TGTGCCAGTAGTATCGGACTAGCGGGAGGTCCTCCCCACGAGCAGTACTTC. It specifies CASSIGLAGGPPHEQYF.

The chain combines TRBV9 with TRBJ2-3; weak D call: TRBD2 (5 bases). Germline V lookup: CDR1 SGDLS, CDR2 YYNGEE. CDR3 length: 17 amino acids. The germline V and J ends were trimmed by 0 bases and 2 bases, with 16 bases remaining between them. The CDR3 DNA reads TGTGCCAGCAGCGTAGCTATACCAGCGGCATCCACAGATACGCAGTATTTT. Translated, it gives CASSVAIPAASTDTQYF.

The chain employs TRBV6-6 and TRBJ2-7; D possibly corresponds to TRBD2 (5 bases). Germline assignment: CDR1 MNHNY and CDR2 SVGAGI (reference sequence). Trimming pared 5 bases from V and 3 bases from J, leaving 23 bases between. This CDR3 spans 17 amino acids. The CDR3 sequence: CASSRPLGMLAVYEQYF. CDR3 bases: TGTGCCAGCAGTCGTCCTCTTGGGATGCTAGCCGTCTACGAGCAGTACTTC.

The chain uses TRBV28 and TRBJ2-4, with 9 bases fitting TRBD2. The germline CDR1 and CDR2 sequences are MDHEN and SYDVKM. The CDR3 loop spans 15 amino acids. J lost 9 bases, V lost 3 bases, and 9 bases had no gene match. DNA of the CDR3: TGTGCCAGCAGTTTCCGAGCGGGAGGATGGAGCATTCAGTACTTC. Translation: CASSFRAGGWSIQYF.

CDR3 residues: CASSLVGGGGTDTQYF. CDR3 DNA: TGTGCCAGCAGTTTAGTAGGCGGAGGGGGTACAGATACGCAGTATTTT. J is TRBJ2-3 and V is TRBV28; either TRBD1 or TRBD2 may supply D (6 bases each). This CDR3 is 16 amino acids long. V lost 2 bases to trimming and J lost 3 bases, with 15 bases between them. Germline V gives CDR1 MDHEN, CDR2 SYDVKM.

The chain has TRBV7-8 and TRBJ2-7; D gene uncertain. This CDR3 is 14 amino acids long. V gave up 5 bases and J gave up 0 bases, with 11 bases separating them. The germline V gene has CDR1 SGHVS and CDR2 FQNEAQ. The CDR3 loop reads CASSLHDSSYEQYF. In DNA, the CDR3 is TGTGCCAGCAGCCTACACGATTCCTCCTACGAGCAGTACTTC.

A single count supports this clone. The CDR3 DNA reads as TGTGCCAGCAGCTTGCGTCTTCTTAGCACAGATACGCAGTATTTT. Protein product: CASSLRLLSTDTQYF. V usage is TRBV5-6 and J usage is TRBJ2-3; the D is unclear. Trimming removed 1 base at V and 0 bases at J, with 9 bases between. Per germline, CDR1 SGHDT and CDR2 YYEEEE. The CDR3 runs to 15 residues.

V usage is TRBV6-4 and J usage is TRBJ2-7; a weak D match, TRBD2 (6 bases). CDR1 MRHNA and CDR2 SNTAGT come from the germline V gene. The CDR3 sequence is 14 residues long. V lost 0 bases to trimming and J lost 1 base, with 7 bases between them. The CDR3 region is CASSDSGRSYEQYF. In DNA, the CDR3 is TGTGCCAGCAGTGACTCCGGGAGATCCTACGAGCAGTACTTC.

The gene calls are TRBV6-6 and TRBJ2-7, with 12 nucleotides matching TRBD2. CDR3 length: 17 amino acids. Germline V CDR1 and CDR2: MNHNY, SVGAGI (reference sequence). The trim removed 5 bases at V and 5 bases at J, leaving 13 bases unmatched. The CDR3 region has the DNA TGTGCCAGCAGTCCCGCGGTCCTAGCGGGAGGGCTCCACGAGCAGTACTTC. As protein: CASSPAVLAGGLHEQYF.

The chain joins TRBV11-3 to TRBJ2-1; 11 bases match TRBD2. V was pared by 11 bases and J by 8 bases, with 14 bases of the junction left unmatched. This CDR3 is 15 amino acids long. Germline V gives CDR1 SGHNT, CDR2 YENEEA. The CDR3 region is CAGGERTSGRHEQFF. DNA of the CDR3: TGTGCCGGCGGGGAAAGGACTAGCGGGCGTCATGAGCAGTTCTTC. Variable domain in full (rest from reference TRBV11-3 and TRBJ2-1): EAGVVQSPRYKIIEKKQPVAFWCNPISGHNTLYWYLQNLGQGPELLIRYENEEAVDDSQLPKDRFSAERLKGVDSTLKIQPAELGDSAVYLCAGGERTSGRHEQFFGPGTRLTVL.

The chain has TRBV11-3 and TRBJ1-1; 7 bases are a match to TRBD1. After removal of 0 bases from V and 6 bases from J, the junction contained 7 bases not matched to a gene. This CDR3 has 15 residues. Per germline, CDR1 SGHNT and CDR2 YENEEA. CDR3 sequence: CASSLEGGGESEAFF. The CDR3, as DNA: TGTGCCAGCAGCTTAGAAGGAGGGGGCGAGTCTGAAGCTTTCTTT.

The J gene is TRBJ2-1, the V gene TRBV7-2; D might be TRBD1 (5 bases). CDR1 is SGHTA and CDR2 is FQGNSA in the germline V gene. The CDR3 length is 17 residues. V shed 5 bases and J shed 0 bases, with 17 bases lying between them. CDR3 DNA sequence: TGTGCCAGCAGCCTCGCCATGGTGGGGCGCTCCTACAATGAGCAGTTCTTC. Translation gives CASSLAMVGRSYNEQFF.

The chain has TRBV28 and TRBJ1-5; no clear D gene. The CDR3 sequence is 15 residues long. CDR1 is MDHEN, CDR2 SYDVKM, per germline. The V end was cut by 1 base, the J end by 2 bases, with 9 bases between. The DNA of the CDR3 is TGTGCCAGCAGTTTATTACGAGCAGGCAATCAGCCCCAGCATTTT. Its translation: CASSLLRAGNQPQHF.

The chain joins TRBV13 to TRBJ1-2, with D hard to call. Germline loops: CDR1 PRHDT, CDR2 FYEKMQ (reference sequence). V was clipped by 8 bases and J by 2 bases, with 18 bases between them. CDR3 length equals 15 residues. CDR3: CASSWGPGSNYGYTF. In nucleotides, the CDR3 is TGTGCCAGCTCCTGGGGTCCCGGGAGCAACTATGGCTACACCTTC. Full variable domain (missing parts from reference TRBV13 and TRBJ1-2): AAGVIQSPRHLIKEKRETATLKCYPIPRHDTVYWYQQGPGQDPQFLISFYEKMQSDKGSIPDRFSAQQFSDYHSELNMSSLELGDSALYFCASSWGPGSNYGYTFGSGTRLTVV.

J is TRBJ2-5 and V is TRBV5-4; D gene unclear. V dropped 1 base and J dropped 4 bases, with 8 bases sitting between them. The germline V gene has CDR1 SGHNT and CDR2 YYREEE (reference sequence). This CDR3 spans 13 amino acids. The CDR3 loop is CASSLKAPETQYF. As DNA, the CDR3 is TGTGCCAGCAGCTTGAAGGCTCCAGAGACCCAGTACTTC.

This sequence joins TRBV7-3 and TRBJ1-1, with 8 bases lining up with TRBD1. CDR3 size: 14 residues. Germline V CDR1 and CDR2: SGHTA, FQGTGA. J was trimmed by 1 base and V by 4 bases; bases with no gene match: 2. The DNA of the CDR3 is TGTGCCAGCAGCTCAGGGGGCTGGAACACTGAAGCTTTCTTT. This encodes CASSSGGWNTEAFF.

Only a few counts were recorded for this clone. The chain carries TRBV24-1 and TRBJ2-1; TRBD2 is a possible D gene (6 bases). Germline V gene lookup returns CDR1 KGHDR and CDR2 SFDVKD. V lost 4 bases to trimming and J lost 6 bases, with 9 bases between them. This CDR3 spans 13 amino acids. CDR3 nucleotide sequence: TGTGCCACCAGTGAGGCGGGAATCAATGAGCAGTTCTTC. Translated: CATSEAGINEQFF.

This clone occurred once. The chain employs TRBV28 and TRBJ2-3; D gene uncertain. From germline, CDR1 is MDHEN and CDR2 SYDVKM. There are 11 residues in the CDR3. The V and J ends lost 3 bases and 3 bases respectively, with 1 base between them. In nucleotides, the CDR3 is TGTGCCAGCAGTTTTACAGATACGCAGTATTTT. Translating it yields CASSFTDTQYF.

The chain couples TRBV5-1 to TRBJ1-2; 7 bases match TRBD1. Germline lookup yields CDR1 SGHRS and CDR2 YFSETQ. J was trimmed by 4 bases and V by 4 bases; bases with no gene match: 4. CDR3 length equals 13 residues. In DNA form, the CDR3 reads TGCGCCAGCAGCCATGGGACAGTCTATGGCTACACCTTC. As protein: CASSHGTVYGYTF.